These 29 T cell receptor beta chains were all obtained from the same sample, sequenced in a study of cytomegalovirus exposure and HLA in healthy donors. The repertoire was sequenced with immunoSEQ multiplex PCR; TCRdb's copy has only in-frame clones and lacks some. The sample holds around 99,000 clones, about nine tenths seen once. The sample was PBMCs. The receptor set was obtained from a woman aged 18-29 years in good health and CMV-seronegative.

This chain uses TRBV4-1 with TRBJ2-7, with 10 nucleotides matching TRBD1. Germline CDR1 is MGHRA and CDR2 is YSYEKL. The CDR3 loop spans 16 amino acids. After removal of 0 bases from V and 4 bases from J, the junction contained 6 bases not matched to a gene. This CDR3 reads CASSQESRDRGYEQYF. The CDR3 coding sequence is TGCGCCAGCAGCCAAGAGAGTCGGGACAGGGGTTACGAGCAGTACTTC.

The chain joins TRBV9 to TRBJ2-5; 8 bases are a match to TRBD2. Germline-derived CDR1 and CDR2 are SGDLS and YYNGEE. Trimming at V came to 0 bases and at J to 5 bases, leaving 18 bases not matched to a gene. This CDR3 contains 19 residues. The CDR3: CASSVEVGAGGGPWETQYF. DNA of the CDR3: TGTGCCAGCAGCGTAGAGGTCGGCGCGGGCGGGGGGCCCTGGGAGACCCAGTACTTC. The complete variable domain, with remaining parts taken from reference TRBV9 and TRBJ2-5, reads DSGVTQTPKHLITATGQRVTLRCSPRSGDLSVYWYQQSLDQGLQFLIQYYNGEERAKGNILERFSAQQFPDLHSELNLSSLELGDSALYFCASSVEVGAGGGPWETQYFGPGTRLLVL.

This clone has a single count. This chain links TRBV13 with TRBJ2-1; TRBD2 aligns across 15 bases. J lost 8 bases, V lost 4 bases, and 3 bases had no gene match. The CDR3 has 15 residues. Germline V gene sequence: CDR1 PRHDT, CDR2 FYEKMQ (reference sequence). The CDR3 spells CASSSWTSGRDEQFF. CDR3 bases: TGTGCCAGCAGCTCCTGGACTAGCGGGAGGGATGAGCAGTTCTTC.

The CDR3: CASSLGGGNEQFF. In DNA form, the CDR3 reads TGTGCCAGCAGCCTAGGGGGGGGCAATGAGCAGTTCTTC. This chain uses TRBV28 with TRBJ2-1, with D perhaps TRBD2 (7 bases). The germline CDR1 and CDR2 sequences are MDHEN and SYDVKM. Trimming shortened V by 6 bases and J by 6 bases, and 12 bases separated the two germline ends. CDR3 length: 13 amino acids.

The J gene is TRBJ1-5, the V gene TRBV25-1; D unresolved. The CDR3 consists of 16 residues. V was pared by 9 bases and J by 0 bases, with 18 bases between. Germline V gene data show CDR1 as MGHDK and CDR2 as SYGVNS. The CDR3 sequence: CARAGRRPYSNQPQHF. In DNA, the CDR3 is TGTGCCAGAGCCGGGAGAAGACCCTATAGCAATCAGCCCCAGCATTTT.

The CDR3 is CASSPGTSDTYEQYF. The CDR3, as DNA: TGTGCCAGCAGCCCCGGGACTAGCGACACCTACGAGCAGTACTTC. The rearrangement joins TRBV4-2 to TRBJ2-7; 10 bases are a match to TRBD2. Germline V lookup: CDR1 LGHNA, CDR2 YNFKEQ. The J segment lost 2 bases and the V segment lost 4 bases, leaving 5 bases of the junction unmatched. CDR3 length equals 15 residues.

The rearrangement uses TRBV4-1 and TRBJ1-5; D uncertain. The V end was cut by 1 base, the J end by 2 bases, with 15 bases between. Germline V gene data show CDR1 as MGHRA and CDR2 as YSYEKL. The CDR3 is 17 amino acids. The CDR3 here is CASSQVPGAFGNQPQHF. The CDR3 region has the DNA TGCGCCAGCAGCCAAGTGCCGGGAGCATTCGGCAATCAGCCCCAGCATTTT.

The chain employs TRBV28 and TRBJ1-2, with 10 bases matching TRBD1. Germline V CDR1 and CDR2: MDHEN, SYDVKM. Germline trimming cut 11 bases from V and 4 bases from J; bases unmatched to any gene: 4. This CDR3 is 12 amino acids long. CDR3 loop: CACGDRGYGYTF. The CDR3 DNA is TGTGCCTGCGGGGACAGGGGCTATGGCTACACCTTC.

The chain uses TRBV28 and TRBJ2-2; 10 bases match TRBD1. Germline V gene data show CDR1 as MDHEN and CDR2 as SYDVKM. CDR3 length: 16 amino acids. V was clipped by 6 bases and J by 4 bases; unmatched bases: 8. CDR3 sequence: CASSPPGQGITGELFF. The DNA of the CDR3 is TGTGCCAGCAGCCCTCCGGGACAGGGGATCACCGGGGAGCTGTTTTTT.

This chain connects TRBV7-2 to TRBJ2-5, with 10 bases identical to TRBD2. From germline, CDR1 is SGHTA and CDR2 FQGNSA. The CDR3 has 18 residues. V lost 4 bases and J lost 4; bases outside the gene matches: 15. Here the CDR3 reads CASSYLAGGPPRAETQYF. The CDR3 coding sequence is TGTGCCAGCAGCTACTTAGCGGGGGGTCCCCCCCGCGCAGAGACCCAGTACTTC.

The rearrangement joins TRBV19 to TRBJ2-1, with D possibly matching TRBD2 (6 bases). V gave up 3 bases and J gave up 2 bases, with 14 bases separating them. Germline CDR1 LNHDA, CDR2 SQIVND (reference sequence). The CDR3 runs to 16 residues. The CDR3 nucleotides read TGTGCCAGTAGTATTGGGCGGGGCAGGACCTACAATGAGCAGTTCTTC. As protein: CASSIGRGRTYNEQFF.

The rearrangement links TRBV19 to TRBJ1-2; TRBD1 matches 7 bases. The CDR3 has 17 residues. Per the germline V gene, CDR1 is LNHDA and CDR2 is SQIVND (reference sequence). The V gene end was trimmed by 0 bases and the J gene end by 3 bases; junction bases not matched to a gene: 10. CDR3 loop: CASSIDHRTGSDYGYTF. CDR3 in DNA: TGTGCCAGTAGTATAGATCACCGGACAGGCTCAGACTATGGCTACACCTTC.

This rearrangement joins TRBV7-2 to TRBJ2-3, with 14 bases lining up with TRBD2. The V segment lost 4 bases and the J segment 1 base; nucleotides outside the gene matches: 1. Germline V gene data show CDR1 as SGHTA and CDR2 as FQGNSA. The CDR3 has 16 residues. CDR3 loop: CASSSGLAGGTDTQYF. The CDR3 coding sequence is TGTGCCAGCAGCTCGGGACTAGCGGGGGGCACAGATACGCAGTATTTT.

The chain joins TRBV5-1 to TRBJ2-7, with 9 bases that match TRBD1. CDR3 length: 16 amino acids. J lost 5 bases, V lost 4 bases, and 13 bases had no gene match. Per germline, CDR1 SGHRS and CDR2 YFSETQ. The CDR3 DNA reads TGCGCCAGCAGCCGTTCGGAGACAGGGGGGGCCCACGAGCAGTACTTC. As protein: CASSRSETGGAHEQYF.

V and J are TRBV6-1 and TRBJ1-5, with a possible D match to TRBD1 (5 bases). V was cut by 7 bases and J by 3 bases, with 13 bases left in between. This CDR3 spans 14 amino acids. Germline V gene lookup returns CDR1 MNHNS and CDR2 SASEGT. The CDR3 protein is CASNSGSFNQPQHF. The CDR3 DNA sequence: TGTGCCAGCAACTCAGGGTCTTTCAATCAGCCCCAGCATTTT.

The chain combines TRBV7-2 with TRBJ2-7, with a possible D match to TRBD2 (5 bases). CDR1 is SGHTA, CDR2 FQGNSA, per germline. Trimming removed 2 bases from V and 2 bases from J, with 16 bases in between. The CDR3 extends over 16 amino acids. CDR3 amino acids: CASSLNRAGQAYEQYF. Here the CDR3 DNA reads TGTGCCAGCAGCTTAAATAGGGCGGGTCAGGCCTACGAGCAGTACTTC.

The CDR3 spells CASSSTGRTGYEQYF. The CDR3 DNA reads TGTGCCAGCAGCTCCACCGGACGGACTGGATACGAGCAGTACTTC. The chain combines TRBV5-4 with TRBJ2-7, with a possible D match to TRBD2 (5 bases). The CDR3 has 15 residues. The germline V gene has CDR1 SGHNT and CDR2 YYREEE (reference sequence). The V and J ends lost 3 bases and 4 bases respectively, with 17 bases between them.

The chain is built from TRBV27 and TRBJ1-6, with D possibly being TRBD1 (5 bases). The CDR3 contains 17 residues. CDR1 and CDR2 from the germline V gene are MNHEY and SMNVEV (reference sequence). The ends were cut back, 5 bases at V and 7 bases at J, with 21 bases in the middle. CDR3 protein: CASSPSAGRGYNSPLHF. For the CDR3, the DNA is TGTGCCAGCAGTCCGAGCGCGGGGAGGGGTTACAATTCACCCCTCCACTTT.

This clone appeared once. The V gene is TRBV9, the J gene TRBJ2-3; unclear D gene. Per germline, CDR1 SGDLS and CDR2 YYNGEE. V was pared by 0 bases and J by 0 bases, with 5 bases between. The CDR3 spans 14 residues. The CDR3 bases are TGTGCCAGCAGCGTAGCAACAAGCACAGATACGCAGTATTTT. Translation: CASSVATSTDTQYF.

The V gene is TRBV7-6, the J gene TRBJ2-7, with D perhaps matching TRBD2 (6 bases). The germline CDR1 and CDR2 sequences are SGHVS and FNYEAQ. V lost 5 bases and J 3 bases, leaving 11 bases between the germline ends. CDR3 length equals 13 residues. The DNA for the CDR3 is TGTGCCAGCAGCCCCTCGGGACTCTACGAGCAGTACTTC. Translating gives CASSPSGLYEQYF.

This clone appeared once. The CDR3 nucleotides are TGTGCCAGCAGCCCGGCCTTAACCCCAGACTACTCTGGGGCCAACGTCCTGACTTTC. Protein sequence: CASSPALTPDYSGANVLTF. This chain joins TRBV9 and TRBJ2-6, with a weak D call TRBD2 (5 bases). This CDR3 contains 19 residues. Germline CDR1 reads SGDLS; CDR2 reads YYNGEE. Between the trimmed V and J ends, which lost 4 bases and 0 bases, there was a span of 20 bases.

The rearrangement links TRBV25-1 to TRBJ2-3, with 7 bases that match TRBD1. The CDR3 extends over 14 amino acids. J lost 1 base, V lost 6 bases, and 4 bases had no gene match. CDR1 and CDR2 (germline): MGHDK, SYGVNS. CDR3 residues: CASRETGGTDTQYF. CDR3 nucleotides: TGTGCCAGCAGGGAAACAGGGGGCACAGATACGCAGTATTTT. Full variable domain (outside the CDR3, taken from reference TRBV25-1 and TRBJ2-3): EADIYQTPRYLVIGTGKKITLECSQTMGHDKMYWYQQDPGMELHLIHYSYGVNSTEKGDLSSESTVSRIRTEHFPLTLESARPSHTSQYLCASRETGGTDTQYFGPGTRLTVL.

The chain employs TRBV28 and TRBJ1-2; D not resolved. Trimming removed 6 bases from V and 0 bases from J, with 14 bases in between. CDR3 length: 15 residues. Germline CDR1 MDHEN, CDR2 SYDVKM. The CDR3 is CASSQTGLANYGYTF. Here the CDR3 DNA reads TGTGCCAGCAGCCAAACGGGTCTAGCTAACTATGGCTACACCTTC.

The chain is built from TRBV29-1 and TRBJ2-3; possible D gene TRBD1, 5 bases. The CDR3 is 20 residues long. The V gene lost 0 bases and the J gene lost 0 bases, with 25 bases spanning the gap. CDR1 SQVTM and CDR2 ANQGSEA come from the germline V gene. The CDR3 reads CSVEDLHWVKGQPSTDTQYF. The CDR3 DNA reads TGCAGCGTTGAAGATCTTCATTGGGTAAAGGGGCAGCCCAGCACAGATACGCAGTATTTT.

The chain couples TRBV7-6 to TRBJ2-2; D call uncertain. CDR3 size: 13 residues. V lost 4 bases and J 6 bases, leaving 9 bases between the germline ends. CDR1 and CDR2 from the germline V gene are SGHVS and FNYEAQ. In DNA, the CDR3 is TGTGCCAGCAGCTCGGGTTCGGCCGGGGAGCTGTTTTTT. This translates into CASSSGSAGELFF. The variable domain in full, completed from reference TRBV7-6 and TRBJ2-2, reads GAGVSQSPRYKVTKRGQDVALRCDPISGHVSLYWYRQALGQGPEFLTYFNYEAQQDKSGLPNDRFSAERPEGSISTLTIQRTEQRDSAMYRCASSSGSAGELFFGEGSRLTVL.

CDR3 region: CASSLVAAQETQYF. The DNA of the CDR3 is TGTGCCAGCAGCTTGGTAGCAGCACAAGAGACCCAGTACTTC. The V and J genes are TRBV5-6 and TRBJ2-5; D call uncertain. CDR1 is SGHDT and CDR2 is YYEEEE in the germline V gene. The length of the CDR3 is 14 residues. The germline V and J ends were trimmed by 0 bases and 2 bases, with 8 bases remaining between them.

The CDR3 loop is CARTRGEVETATNEKLFF. CDR3 sequence (DNA): TGTGCCAGAACCAGGGGAGAGGTAGAAACGGCAACTAATGAAAAACTGTTTTTT. V usage is TRBV19 and J usage is TRBJ1-4; D may be TRBD1 (6 bases). The V gene's germline CDR1 is LNHDA and CDR2 SQIVND (reference sequence). The CDR3 is made up of 18 amino acids. V was pared by 9 bases and J by 0 bases, with 23 bases between.

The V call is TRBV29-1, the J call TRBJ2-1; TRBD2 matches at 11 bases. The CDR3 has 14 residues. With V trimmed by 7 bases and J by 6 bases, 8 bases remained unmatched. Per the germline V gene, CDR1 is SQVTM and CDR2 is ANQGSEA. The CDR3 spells CSAPLAGDVNEQFF. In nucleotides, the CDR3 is TGCAGCGCTCCACTAGCGGGAGACGTCAATGAGCAGTTCTTC.

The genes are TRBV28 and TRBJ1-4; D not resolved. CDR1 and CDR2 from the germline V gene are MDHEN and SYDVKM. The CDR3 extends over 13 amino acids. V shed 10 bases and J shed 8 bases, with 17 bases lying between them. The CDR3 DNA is TGTGCCATCTTATCACCTCCCGGGGAAAAACTGTTTTTT. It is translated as CAILSPPGEKLFF.